Presented here are 5 T cell receptor beta chains from one specimen sequenced in a study of blood T cell repertoires in COVID-19. TCRdb's table, derived via immunoSEQ multiplex PCR, lists solely in-frame clones and lacks some. The repertoire holds about 320,000 clones, with approximately 85% as singletons. What was sequenced was peripheral blood. These receptors came from a human donor in a cohort sampled during active COVID-19.

The chain carries TRBV2 and TRBJ1-2; D is unresolved. Germline V gene sequence: CDR1 SNHLY, CDR2 FYNNEI. This CDR3 is 15 amino acids long. V shed 7 bases and J shed 3 bases, with 18 bases lying between them. CDR3 in amino acids: CASIGMEISYYGYTF. The CDR3 DNA reads TGTGCCAGCATCGGAATGGAGATCTCTTACTATGGCTACACCTTC.

The rearrangement joins TRBV27 to TRBJ1-2; 11 bases map to TRBD1. V shed 4 bases, J shed 4 bases, and the junction held 17 bases outside the gene matches. Germline CDR1 reads MNHEY; CDR2 reads SMNVEV (reference sequence). The CDR3 has 19 residues. The CDR3 DNA sequence: TGTGCCAGCAGTTCTGGACAGGGGGCGTCCGCTGGAGTTGGCTATGGCTACACCTTC. Translated: CASSSGQGASAGVGYGYTF.

This clone was detected a few times. The V and J genes are TRBV20-1 and TRBJ1-4; D perhaps matches TRBD1 (6 bases). Germline V gives CDR1 DFQATT, CDR2 SNEGSKA (reference sequence). The CDR3 consists of 11 residues. Trimming stripped 5 bases from V and 7 bases from J, with 8 bases between. CDR3 sequence (DNA): TGCAGTGCTGTGGACAGTGAAAAACTGTTTTTT. It is translated as CSAVDSEKLFF.

This clone was observed a few times. The rearrangement links TRBV30 to TRBJ2-7, with a weak D call TRBD1 (5 bases). The CDR3 runs to 13 residues. The V end was cut by 4 bases, the J end by 4 bases, with 14 bases between. The V gene's germline CDR1 is GTSNPN and CDR2 SVGIG (reference sequence). This chain's CDR3 is CAWKRTIAYEQYF. Written as DNA, the CDR3 is TGTGCCTGGAAGAGGACAATTGCTTACGAGCAGTACTTC.

The sample holds one count of this clone. The rearrangement links TRBV7-9 to TRBJ1-1; 7 nucleotides line up with TRBD1. The length of the CDR3 is 13 residues. Trimming took 6 bases from V and 8 from J; bases not matched to a gene: 9. Germline CDR1 SEHNR, CDR2 FQNEAQ (reference sequence). In DNA form, the CDR3 reads TGTGCCAGCAGGTCCCGGGACAGAAGAGAAGCTTTCTTT. Its translation is CASRSRDRREAFF.